The clone carrying this T cell receptor (beta chain) has at least ten counts. TCRdb called the 5' RACE reads again in MiXCR, with one record for every CDR3 protein. Found here are some 150,000 distinct CDR3 sequences, 9.5% to 12% of them singletons; the top ten hold roughly 4.5%. The germline V gene has CDR1 SQVTM and CDR2 ANQGSEA. V shed 4 bases and J shed 1 base, with 14 bases lying between them. The CDR3 is 14 residues long. The data derive from a study of CD8 T cells in ankylosing spondylitis. The receptor's source is a female donor with ankylosing spondylitis or in good health (not recorded which). Sample: blood, either unsorted or a sorted T cell fraction (not recorded which). The chain is built from TRBV29-1 and TRBJ2-7, with D perhaps matching TRBD1 (7 bases). The CDR3 DNA reads as TGCAGCGTTGGGCGGGACAGTTATTCCTACGAGCAGTACTTC. Residues: CSVGRDSYSYEQYF.